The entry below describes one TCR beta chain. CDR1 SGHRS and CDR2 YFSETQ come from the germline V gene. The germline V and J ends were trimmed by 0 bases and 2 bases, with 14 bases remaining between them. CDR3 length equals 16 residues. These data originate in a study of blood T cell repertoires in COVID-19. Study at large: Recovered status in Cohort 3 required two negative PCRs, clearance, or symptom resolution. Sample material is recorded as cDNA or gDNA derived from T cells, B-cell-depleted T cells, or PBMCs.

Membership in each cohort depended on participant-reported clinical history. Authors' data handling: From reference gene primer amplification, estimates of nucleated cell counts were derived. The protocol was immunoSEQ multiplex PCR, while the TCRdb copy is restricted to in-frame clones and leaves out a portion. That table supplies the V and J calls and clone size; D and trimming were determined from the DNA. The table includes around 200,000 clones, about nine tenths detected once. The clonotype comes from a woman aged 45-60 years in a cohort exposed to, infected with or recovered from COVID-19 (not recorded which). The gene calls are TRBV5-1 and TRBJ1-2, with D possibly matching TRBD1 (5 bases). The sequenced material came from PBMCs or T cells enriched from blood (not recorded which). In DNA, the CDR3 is TGCGCCAGCAGCTTGGCTGGCGGGAGGGACAACTATGGCTACACCTTC. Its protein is CASSLAGGRDNYGYTF.